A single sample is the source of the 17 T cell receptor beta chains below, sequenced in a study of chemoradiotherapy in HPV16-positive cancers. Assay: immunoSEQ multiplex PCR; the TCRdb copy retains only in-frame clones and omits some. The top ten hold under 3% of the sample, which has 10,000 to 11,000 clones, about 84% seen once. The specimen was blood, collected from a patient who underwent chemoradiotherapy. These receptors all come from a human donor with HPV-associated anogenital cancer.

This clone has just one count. This chain's CDR3 is CASSAHRGMNTEAFF. DNA of the CDR3: TGTGCCAGCAGCGCGCACAGGGGCATGAACACTGAAGCTTTCTTT. This chain links TRBV9 with TRBJ1-1, with TRBD1 matching 7 bases. The V and J ends lost 3 bases and 0 bases, in that order; junction bases with no gene match: 5. The germline V gene encodes CDR1 SGDLS and CDR2 YYNGEE. This CDR3 has 15 amino acids.

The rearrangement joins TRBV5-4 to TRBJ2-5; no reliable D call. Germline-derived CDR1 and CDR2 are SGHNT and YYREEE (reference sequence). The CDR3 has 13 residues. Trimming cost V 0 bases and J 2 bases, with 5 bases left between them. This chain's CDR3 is CASSLGQQETQYF. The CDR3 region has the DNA TGTGCCAGCAGCTTGGGGCAGCAAGAGACCCAGTACTTC.

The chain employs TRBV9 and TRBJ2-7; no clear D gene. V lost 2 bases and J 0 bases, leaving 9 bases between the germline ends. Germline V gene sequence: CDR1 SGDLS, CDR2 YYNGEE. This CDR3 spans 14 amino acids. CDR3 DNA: TGTGCCAGCAGCGTCCAACAGAGCTCCTACGAGCAGTACTTC. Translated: CASSVQQSSYEQYF.

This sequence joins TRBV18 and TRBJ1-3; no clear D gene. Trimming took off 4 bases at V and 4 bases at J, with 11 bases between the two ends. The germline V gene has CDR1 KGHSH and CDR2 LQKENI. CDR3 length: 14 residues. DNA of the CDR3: TGTGCCAGCTCACAGGCCCAGCTGGGAAACACCATATATTTT. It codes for CASSQAQLGNTIYF. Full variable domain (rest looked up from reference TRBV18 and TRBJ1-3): NAGVMQNPRHLVRRRGQEARLRCSPMKGHSHVYWYRQLPEEGLKFMVYLQKENIIDESGMPKERFSAEFPKEGPSILRIQQVVRGDSAAYFCASSQAQLGNTIYFGEGSWLTVV.

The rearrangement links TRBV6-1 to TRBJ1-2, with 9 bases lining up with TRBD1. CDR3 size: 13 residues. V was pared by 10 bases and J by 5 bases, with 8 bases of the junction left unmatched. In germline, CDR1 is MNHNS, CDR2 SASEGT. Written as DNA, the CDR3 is TGTGCCACCCAGACAGGGGGAAGGTATGGCTACACCTTC. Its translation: CATQTGGRYGYTF.

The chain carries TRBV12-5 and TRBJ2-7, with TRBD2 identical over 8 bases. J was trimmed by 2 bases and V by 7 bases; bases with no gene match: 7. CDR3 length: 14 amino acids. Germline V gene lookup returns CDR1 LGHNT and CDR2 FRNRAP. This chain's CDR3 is CASAYFGGAYEQYF. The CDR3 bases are TGTGCTAGTGCCTACTTCGGGGGGGCCTACGAGCAGTACTTC.

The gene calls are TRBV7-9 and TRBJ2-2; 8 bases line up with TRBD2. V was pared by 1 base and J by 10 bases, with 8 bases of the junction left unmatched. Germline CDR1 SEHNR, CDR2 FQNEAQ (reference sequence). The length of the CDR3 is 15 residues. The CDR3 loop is CASSLDGGALLELFF. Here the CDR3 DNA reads TGTGCCAGCAGCTTAGACGGGGGGGCATTGTTGGAGCTGTTTTTT.

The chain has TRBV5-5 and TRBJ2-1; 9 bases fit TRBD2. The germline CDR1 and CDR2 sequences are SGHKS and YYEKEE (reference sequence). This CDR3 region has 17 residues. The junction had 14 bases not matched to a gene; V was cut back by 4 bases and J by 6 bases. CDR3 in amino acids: CASSPTAGLAKINEQFF. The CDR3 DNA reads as TGTGCCAGCAGCCCTACAGCAGGACTAGCGAAAATCAATGAGCAGTTCTTC.

For the CDR3, the DNA is TGTGCCAGCAGCGTAGGTGAAGGGGACTACACCTTC. Translation: CASSVGEGDYTF. The chain is built from TRBV9 and TRBJ1-2, with D perhaps matching TRBD1 (5 bases). CDR3 size: 12 residues. Germline V lookup: CDR1 SGDLS, CDR2 YYNGEE. V was clipped by 0 bases and J by 10 bases, with 10 bases between them.

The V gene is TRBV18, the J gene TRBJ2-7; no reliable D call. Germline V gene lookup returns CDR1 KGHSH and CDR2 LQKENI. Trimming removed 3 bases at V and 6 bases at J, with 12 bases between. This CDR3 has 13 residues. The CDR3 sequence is CASSPTDPGEQYF. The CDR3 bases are TGTGCCAGCTCACCGACTGATCCAGGCGAGCAGTACTTC.

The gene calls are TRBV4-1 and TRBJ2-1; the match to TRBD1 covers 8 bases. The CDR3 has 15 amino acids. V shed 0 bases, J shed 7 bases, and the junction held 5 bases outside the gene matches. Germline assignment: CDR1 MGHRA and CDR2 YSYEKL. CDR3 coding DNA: TGCGCCAGCAGCCAAGATGGAACAGGGGGGAATGAGCAGTTCTTC. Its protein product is CASSQDGTGGNEQFF.

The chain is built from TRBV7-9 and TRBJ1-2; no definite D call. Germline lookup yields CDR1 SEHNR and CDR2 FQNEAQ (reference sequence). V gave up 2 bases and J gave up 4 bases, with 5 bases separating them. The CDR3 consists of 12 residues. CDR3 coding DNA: TGTGCCAGCAGCTTACGGACCTATGGCTACACCTTC. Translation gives CASSLRTYGYTF. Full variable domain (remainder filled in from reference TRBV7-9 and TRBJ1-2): DTGVSQNPRHKITKRGQNVTFRCDPISEHNRLYWYRQTLGQGPEFLTYFQNEAQLEKSRLLSDRFSAERPKGSFSTLEIQRTEQGDSAMYLCASSLRTYGYTFGSGTRLTVV.

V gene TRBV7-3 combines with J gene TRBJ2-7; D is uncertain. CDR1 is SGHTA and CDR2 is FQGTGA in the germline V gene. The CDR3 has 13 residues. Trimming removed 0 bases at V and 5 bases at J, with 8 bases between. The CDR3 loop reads CASSLTGSHEQYF. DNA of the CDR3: TGTGCCAGCAGCTTAACGGGAAGCCACGAGCAGTACTTC.

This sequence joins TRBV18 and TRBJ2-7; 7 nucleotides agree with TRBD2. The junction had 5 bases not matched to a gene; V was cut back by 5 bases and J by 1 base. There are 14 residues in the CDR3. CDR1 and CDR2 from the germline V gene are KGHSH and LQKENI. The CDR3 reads CASSSTSSSYEQYF. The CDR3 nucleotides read TGTGCCAGCTCATCGACTAGCTCATCCTACGAGCAGTACTTC.

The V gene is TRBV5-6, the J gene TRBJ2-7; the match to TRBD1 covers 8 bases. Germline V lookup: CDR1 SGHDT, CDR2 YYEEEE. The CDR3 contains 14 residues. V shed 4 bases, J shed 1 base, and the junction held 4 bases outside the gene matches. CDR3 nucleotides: TGTGCCAGCAGCGCTACAGGGGGTTCCTACGAGCAGTACTTC. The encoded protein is CASSATGGSYEQYF.

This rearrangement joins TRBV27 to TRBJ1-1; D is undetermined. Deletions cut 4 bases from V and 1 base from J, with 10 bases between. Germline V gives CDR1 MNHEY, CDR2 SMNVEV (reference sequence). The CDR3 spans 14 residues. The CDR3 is CASSSPMRNTEAFF. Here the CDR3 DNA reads TGTGCCAGCAGTTCCCCTATGAGGAACACTGAAGCTTTCTTT.

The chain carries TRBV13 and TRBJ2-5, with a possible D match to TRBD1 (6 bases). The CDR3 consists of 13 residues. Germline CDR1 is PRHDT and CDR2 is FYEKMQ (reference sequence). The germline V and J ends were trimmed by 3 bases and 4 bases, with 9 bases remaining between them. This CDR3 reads CASSFVQGETQYF. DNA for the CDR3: TGTGCCAGCAGCTTCGTACAGGGAGAGACCCAGTACTTC.